This record covers a single TCR beta chain. The data are from a study of blood T cell repertoires in COVID-19. The V gene's germline CDR1 is SGHKS and CDR2 YYEKEE (reference sequence). This CDR3 contains 15 residues. V lost 4 bases, J lost 2 bases, and 16 bases lay in between. Sequencing was performed with immunoSEQ multiplex PCR; in TCRdb, only in-frame clones are kept and a portion is missing. The repertoire holds 300,000 to 400,000 clones, with roughly 90% as singletons. The sequenced material came from PBMCs or T cells enriched from blood (not recorded which). This clonotype originated in a man in his 60s who had recovered from COVID-19. The chain carries TRBV5-5 and TRBJ2-7; D may be TRBD2 (6 bases). The CDR3 nucleotides are TGTGCCAGCAGCCCCTCCGGGACTCCTACCTACGAGCAGTACTTC. The encoded protein is CASSPSGTPTYEQYF.